This T cell receptor (beta chain) was identified during a study of Graves' ophthalmopathy and Graves' hyperthyroidism. RNA transcripts served as template for amplifying TCR beta CDR3 sequences. Following a first-round RT-PCR that used HTBI primers, a second-round multiplex PCR was carried out. A single record per CDR3 protein comes from TCRdb applying MiXCR to the multiplex PCR reads. The repertoire consists of 500,000 to 800,000 distinct CDR3 sequences, with roughly 41% occurring once and the leading ten covering more than 2.5%. In regard to this clonotype: A much larger clone sits a single nucleotide away, making a read error possible.

The sequence derives from an adult man with Graves' ophthalmopathy. Sequencing was performed on peripheral blood.

This CDR3 reads CASWRGRTSGLYEQHF. In DNA form, the CDR3 reads TGTGCCAGTTGGAGGGGCCGGACTAGCGGGTTGTACGAGCAGCACTTC. The chain joins TRBV19 to TRBJ2-7; TRBD2 matches at 11 bases. This CDR3 spans 16 amino acids. Germline V gives CDR1 LNHDA, CDR2 SQIVND (reference sequence).